The 10 T cell receptor beta chains given below trace back to one sample, sequenced in a study of blood T cell repertoires in COVID-19. Measured with immunoSEQ multiplex PCR; TCRdb has only the in-frame clones, and not every one. The data show some 180,000 clones, 84% seen once. Sequenced sample: PBMCs or T cells enriched from blood (not recorded which). These receptors came from a woman in her twenties or thirties who had been exposed to COVID-19.

The CDR3, as DNA: TGCAGCGTGGCCGTCACTAGCTCCGAGCAGTACTTC. It codes for CSVAVTSSEQYF. The chain couples TRBV29-1 to TRBJ2-7, with D perhaps TRBD2 (6 bases). V gave up 6 bases and J gave up 6 bases, with 15 bases separating them. The germline gives CDR1 SQVTM, CDR2 ANQGSEA. CDR3 length equals 12 residues.

A single count supports this clone. The chain combines TRBV4-1 with TRBJ1-1; a weak D match, TRBD1 (5 bases). The germline V gene encodes CDR1 MGHRA and CDR2 YSYEKL. This CDR3 region has 15 residues. The V and J ends lost 0 bases and 7 bases respectively, with 15 bases between them. The CDR3 loop is CASSQDYAGRDEAFF. In DNA form, the CDR3 reads TGCGCCAGCAGCCAAGATTATGCAGGGAGGGATGAAGCTTTCTTT.

Here the CDR3 reads CASSDLWGQHYGYTF. The CDR3 DNA reads as TGTGCCAGCAGTGATTTATGGGGACAGCACTATGGCTACACCTTC. The genes are TRBV6-1 and TRBJ1-2; 7 positions agree with TRBD1. The CDR3 has 15 residues. The germline gives CDR1 MNHNS, CDR2 SASEGT. The V segment lost 3 bases and the J segment 3 bases; nucleotides outside the gene matches: 7.

The chain links TRBV2 to TRBJ1-2; no clear D gene. Germline V gene lookup returns CDR1 SNHLY and CDR2 FYNNEI. The CDR3 runs to 15 residues. Trimming took off 3 bases at V and 2 bases at J, with 13 bases between the two ends. CDR3 residues: CASSEEGRRNYGYTF. The CDR3 DNA reads as TGTGCCAGCAGTGAGGAAGGACGGAGGAACTATGGCTACACCTTC. Full variable domain (missing parts from reference TRBV2 and TRBJ1-2): EPEVTQTPSHQVTQMGQEVILRCVPISNHLYFYWYRQILGQKVEFLVSFYNNEISEKSEIFDDQFSVERPDGSNFTLKIRSTKLEDSAMYFCASSEEGRRNYGYTFGSGTRLTVV.

The chain carries TRBV4-1 and TRBJ2-3; D is possibly TRBD2 (6 bases). This CDR3 contains 17 residues. The V gene's germline CDR1 is MGHRA and CDR2 YSYEKL. The V end lost 1 base, the J end lost 0 bases, and 14 bases lay between the germline ends. The CDR3 DNA sequence: TGCGCCAGCAGCCAAGTCATGGTAGCGGATAGCACAGATACGCAGTATTTT. As protein: CASSQVMVADSTDTQYF.

This clone was seen ten or more times. The CDR3 DNA is TGTGCCAGCAGCTTACCCGGGACTCCCTACGAGCAGTACTTC. Amino acids: CASSLPGTPYEQYF. This sequence joins TRBV7-9 and TRBJ2-7; the D gene is possibly TRBD2 (6 bases). The CDR3 is 14 residues long. V gave up 2 bases and J gave up 2 bases, with 10 bases separating them. The V gene's germline CDR1 is SEHNR and CDR2 FQNEAQ (reference sequence). Full variable domain (missing parts from reference TRBV7-9 and TRBJ2-7): DTGVSQNPRHKITKRGQNVTFRCDPISEHNRLYWYRQTLGQGPEFLTYFQNEAQLEKSRLLSDRFSAERPKGSFSTLEIQRTEQGDSAMYLCASSLPGTPYEQYFGPGTRLTVT.

V and J are TRBV11-3 and TRBJ1-3; perhaps TRBD1 as D (5 bases). The CDR3 extends over 14 amino acids. Germline V gene sequence: CDR1 SGHNT, CDR2 YENEEA. V lost 1 base and J lost 4, with 8 bases in between. The CDR3 is CASSLGGGGNTIYF. In DNA form, the CDR3 reads TGTGCCAGCAGCTTAGGGGGCGGAGGAAACACCATATATTTT. Full variable domain (rest looked up from reference TRBV11-3 and TRBJ1-3): EAGVVQSPRYKIIEKKQPVAFWCNPISGHNTLYWYLQNLGQGPELLIRYENEEAVDDSQLPKDRFSAERLKGVDSTLKIQPAELGDSAVYLCASSLGGGGNTIYFGEGSWLTVV.

This chain uses TRBV19 with TRBJ1-1; D is ambiguous. The CDR3 length is 13 residues. Germline V lookup: CDR1 LNHDA, CDR2 SQIVND (reference sequence). V was clipped by 3 bases and J by 6 bases, with 11 bases between them. The CDR3 loop is CASSIDEVAEAFF. The CDR3 DNA reads as TGTGCCAGTAGTATTGATGAGGTGGCTGAAGCTTTCTTT.

This clone appeared a single time. J is TRBJ1-5 and V is TRBV2; TRBD1 matches at 8 bases. This CDR3 has 15 amino acids. Looked up from germline, CDR1 is SNHLY and CDR2 is FYNNEI. V gave up 1 base and J gave up 1 base; unmatched junction bases: 0. The CDR3 sequence: CASSEGTGSNQPQHF. Written as DNA, the CDR3 is TGTGCCAGCAGTGAAGGGACAGGGAGCAATCAGCCCCAGCATTTT.

The V and J genes are TRBV16 and TRBJ1-1; a weak D match, TRBD1 (5 bases). V was trimmed by 3 bases and J by 1 base, leaving 6 bases between them. Germline CDR1 is KGHSY and CDR2 is FQNENV. This CDR3 contains 13 residues. CDR3 bases: TGTGCCAGCAGCCATACAGGGAACACTGAAGCTTTCTTT. Translation: CASSHTGNTEAFF.